This entry features one T cell receptor beta chain sequence. Germline CDR1 MGHDK, CDR2 SYGVNS. This CDR3 is built from 16 residues. With V trimmed by 3 bases and J by 0 bases, 4 bases remained unmatched. The data stem from a study of blood T cell repertoires in COVID-19. In the authors' methods: Amplification of reference gene primers was used by the study to estimate nucleated cell counts. Clones were sequenced by immunoSEQ multiplex PCR, and TCRdb holds only the in-frame ones, with some missing. That table supplies the V and J calls and clone size; D and trimming were determined from the DNA. The profile shows 160,000 or so clones, about four fifths of them singletons.

The rearrangement links TRBV25-1 to TRBJ1-5; TRBD1 aligns across 8 bases. The specimen was peripheral blood. The origin of this receptor is a man between 70 and 80 years old with active or convalescent COVID-19. The CDR3 region has the DNA TGTGCCAGCAGTGATGGGACAGGTTTTAGCAATCAGCCCCAGCATTTT. This sequence encodes CASSDGTGFSNQPQHF.